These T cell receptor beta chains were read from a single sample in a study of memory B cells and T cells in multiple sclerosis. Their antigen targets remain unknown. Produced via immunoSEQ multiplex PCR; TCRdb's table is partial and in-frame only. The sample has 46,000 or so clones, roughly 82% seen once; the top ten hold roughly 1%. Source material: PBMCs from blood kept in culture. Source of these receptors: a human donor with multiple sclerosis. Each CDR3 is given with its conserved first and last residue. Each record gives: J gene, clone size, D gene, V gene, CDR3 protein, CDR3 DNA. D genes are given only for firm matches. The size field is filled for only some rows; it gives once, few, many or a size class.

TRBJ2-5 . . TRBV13 CASSWRDPKTQYF TGTGCCAGCAGCTGGCGGGACCCCAAGACCCAGTACTTC
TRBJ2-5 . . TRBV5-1 CASSSAGRSVQETQYF TGCGCCAGCAGTTCTGCGGGCAGATCCGTGCAAGAGACCCAGTACTTC
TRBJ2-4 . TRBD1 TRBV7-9 CASRQGADIQYF TGTGCCAGCCGACAGGGGGCGGACATTCAGTACTTC
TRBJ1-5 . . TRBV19 CASSMWQNQPQHF TGTGCCAGTAGTATGTGGCAGAATCAGCCCCAGCATTTT
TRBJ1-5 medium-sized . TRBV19 CASSEYGAEQPQHF TGTGCCAGTAGTGAGTACGGCGCGGAGCAGCCCCAGCATTTT
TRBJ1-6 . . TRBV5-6 CASSSRGSYNSPLHF TGTGCCAGCAGCTCCCGCGGTTCCTATAATTCACCCCTCCACTTT
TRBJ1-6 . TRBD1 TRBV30 CAWRVSDRYNSPLHF TGTGCCTGGAGGGTCTCGGACAGGTATAATTCACCCCTCCACTTT
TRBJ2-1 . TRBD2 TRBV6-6 CASSLAGMPLNEQFF TGTGCCAGCAGTTTAGCGGGGATGCCCTTGAATGAGCAGTTCTTC
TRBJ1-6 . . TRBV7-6 CASSPETLNNSPLHF TGTGCCAGCAGCCCTGAGACCCTTAATAATTCACCCCTCCACTTT
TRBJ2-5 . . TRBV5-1 CASSFQGSYLETQYF TGCGCCAGCAGCTTTCAGGGGTCGTATTTAGAGACCCAGTACTTC
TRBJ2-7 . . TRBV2 CASIQGGTYEQYF TGTGCCAGCATCCAGGGGGGGACGTACGAGCAGTACTTC
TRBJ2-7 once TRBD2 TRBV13 CASSSSVAGAKSYEQYF TGTGCCAGCAGCTCCTCGGTAGCGGGGGCCAAATCCTACGAGCAGTACTTC
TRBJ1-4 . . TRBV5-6 CASSLYQVQDNEKLFF TGTGCCAGCAGCTTGTATCAGGTTCAAGATAATGAAAAACTGTTTTTT
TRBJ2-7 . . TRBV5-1 CASRDSYEQYF TGCGCCAGCAGAGACTCCTACGAGCAGTACTTC
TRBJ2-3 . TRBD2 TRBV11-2 CASSGTSGGTQYF TGTGCCAGCAGCGGGACTAGCGGTGGTACGCAGTATTTT
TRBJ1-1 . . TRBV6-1 CASSLSARSTEAFF TGTGCCAGCAGCCTTTCAGCACGGAGCACTGAAGCTTTCTTT
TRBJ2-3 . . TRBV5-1 CASSLVGGPPDTQDF TGCGCCAGCAGCTTAGTCGGGGGGCCCCCCGATACGCAAGATTTT
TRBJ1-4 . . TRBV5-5 CASSLVGVGEKLFF TGTGCCAGCAGCTTGGTGGGGGTCGGGGAAAAACTGTTTTTT
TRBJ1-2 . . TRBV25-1 CASSEAGEVTYGYTF TGTGCCAGCAGTGAGGCCGGGGAGGTGACCTATGGCTACACCTTC
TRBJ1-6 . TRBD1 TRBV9 CASSVAGTATGPLHF TGTGCCAGCAGCGTAGCCGGGACAGCAACGGGACCCCTCCACTTT
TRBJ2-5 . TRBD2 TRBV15 CATSRATGTSGLGTQYF TGTGCCACCAGCAGGGCCACCGGGACTAGCGGTTTGGGGACCCAGTACTTC
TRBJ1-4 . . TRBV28 CASQTVHNEKLFF TGTGCCAGCCAGACAGTACATAATGAAAAACTGTTTTTT
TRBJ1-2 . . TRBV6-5 CASSSAVLNYGYTF TGTGCCAGCAGTTCGGCAGTTCTTAACTATGGCTACACCTTC
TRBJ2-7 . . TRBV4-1 CASSQFLPSYEQYF TGCGCCAGCAGCCAATTCCTCCCGAGCTACGAGCAGTACTTC
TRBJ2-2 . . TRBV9 CASSVSTGELFF TGTGCCAGCAGCGTAAGCACCGGGGAGCTGTTTTTT
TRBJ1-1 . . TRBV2 CASTARGGGAFF TGTGCCAGCACCGCGAGAGGGGGGGGAGCTTTCTTT
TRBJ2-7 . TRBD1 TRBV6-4 CASRREGGDLGYEQYF TGTGCCAGCAGGAGGGAAGGGGGCGACTTAGGGTACGAGCAGTACTTC